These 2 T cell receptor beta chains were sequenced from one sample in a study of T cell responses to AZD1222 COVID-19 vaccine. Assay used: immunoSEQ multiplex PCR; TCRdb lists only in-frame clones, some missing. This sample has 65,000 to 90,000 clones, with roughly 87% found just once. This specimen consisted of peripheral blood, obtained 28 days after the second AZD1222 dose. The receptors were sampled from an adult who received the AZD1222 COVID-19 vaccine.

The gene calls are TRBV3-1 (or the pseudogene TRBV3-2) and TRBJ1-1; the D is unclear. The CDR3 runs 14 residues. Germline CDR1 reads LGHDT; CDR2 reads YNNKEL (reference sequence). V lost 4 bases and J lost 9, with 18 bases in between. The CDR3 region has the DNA TGTGCCAGCAGCCGAGACTCCGCTGGGTGGAAAGCTTTCTTT. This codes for CASSRDSAGWKAFF.

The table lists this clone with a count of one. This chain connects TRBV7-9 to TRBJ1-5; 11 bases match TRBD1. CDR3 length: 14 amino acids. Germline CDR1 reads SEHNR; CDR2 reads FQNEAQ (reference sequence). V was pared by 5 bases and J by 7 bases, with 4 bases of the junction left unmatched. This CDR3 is CASSGQGARQPQHF. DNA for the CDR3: TGTGCCAGCAGCGGACAGGGGGCAAGGCAGCCCCAGCATTTT.